This TCR beta chain was profiled in a study of blood T cells in healthy people across ages. General study results and limits: A strong correlation was seen between TCR beta diversity and naive T cell percentage.

With 4 bases clipped from V and 8 bases from J, the junction kept 5 bases outside the gene matches. CDR1 is MNHEY, CDR2 SMNVEV, per germline (reference sequence). The CDR3 is 15 amino acids. A remark on this clonotype: Its target is unknown.

Primers used in a second PCR of about 6 to 11 cycles were a sample-barcoded 5' primer and a J-beta primer mix. Each CDR3 protein gets one entry after TCRdb re-called the 5' RACE reads with MiXCR. This table holds about 620,000 distinct CDR3 sequences, 52% found once. The V gene is TRBV27, the J gene TRBJ1-6, with TRBD1 identical over 10 bases. This TCR was sampled from an elderly woman in good health. Specimen: blood. The CDR3, as DNA: TGTGCCAGCAGTTCATGGGACAGGGGTGATTCACCCCTCCACTTT. Translating it yields CASSSWDRGDSPLHF.